This T cell receptor (beta chain) was obtained from a study of blood T cell repertoires in COVID-19. There are 15 residues in the CDR3. V lost 1 base and J lost 3, with 12 bases in between. The germline V gene has CDR1 SGHAT and CDR2 FQNNGV. Method: immunoSEQ multiplex PCR; TCRdb's copy keeps in-frame clones and lacks some. Of approximately 400,000 clones listed, more than 70% are singletons. J is TRBJ1-1 and V is TRBV11-2; D is unresolved. Sequencing was performed on peripheral blood. This TCR was recovered from a woman aged 45-60 years with COVID-19, enrolled during active disease. The CDR3 is CASSLAPGIDTEAFF. CDR3 nucleotide sequence: TGTGCCAGCAGCTTAGCTCCCGGGATAGACACTGAAGCTTTCTTT.